This T cell receptor (beta chain) was obtained from a study of blood T cell repertoires in COVID-19. V was clipped by 0 bases and J by 0 bases, with 8 bases between them. This CDR3 has 15 residues. Germline CDR1 is LGHNA and CDR2 is YNFKEQ. Sequencing was performed with immunoSEQ multiplex PCR; in TCRdb, only in-frame clones are kept and a portion is missing. This sample has some 200,000 clones, with around 90% found just once. The sequenced material came from PBMCs or T cells enriched from blood (not recorded which). The chain carries TRBV4-2 and TRBJ1-2; D is unclear. The clonotype originates from a woman in her 30s who had recovered from COVID-19. The CDR3 DNA follows: TGTGCCAGCAGCCAAGATCCTCAGGCTAACTATGGCTACACCTTC. It yields the protein CASSQDPQANYGYTF.